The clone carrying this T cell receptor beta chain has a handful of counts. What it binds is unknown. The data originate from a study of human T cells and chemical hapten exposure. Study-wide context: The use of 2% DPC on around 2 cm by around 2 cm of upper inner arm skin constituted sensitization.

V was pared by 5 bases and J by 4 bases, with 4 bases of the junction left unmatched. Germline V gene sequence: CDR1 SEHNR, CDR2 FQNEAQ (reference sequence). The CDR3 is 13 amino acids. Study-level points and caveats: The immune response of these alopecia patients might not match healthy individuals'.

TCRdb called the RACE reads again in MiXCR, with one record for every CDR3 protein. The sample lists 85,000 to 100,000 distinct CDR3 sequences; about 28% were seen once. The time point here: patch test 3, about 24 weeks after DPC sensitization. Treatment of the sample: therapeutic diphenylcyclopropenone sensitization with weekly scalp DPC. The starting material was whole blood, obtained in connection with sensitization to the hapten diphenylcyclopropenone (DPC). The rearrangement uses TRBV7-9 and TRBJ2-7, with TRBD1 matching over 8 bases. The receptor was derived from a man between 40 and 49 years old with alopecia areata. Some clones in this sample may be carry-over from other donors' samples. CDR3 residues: CASSPDRVYEQYF. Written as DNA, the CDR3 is TGTGCCAGCAGCCCGGACAGGGTATACGAGCAGTACTTC.